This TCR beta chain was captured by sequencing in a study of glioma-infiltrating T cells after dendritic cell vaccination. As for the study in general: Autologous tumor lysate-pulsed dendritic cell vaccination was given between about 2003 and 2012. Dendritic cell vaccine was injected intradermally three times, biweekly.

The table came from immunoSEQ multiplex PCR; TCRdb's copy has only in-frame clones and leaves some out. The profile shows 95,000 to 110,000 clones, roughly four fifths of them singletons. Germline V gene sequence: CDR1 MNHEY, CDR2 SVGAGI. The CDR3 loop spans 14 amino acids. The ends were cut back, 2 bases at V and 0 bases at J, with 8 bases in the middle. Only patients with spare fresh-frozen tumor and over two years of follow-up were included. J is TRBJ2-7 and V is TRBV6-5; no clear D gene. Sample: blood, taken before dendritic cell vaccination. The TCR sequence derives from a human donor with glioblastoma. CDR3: CASSYGRSSYEQYF. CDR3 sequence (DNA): TGTGCCAGCAGTTACGGCAGAAGCTCCTACGAGCAGTACTTC.